The sequence of this T cell receptor beta chain was determined in a study of CXCR3-negative and CXCR3-positive naive CD8 T cells. Notes on the study in general: The authors found comparable surface CD5 between naive subsets and inferred TCR strength from TRB CDR3 properties. Comparison of naive cells showed more hydrophobic TRB CDR3s in CXCR3-positive than in CXCR3-negative naive cells. The study found comparably high diversity in both naive subsets and much lower diversity in memory CD8+ cells.

Of note for this clonotype: Its antigen is not identified.

Libraries of TRB cDNA were made by 5' RACE and carried UMIs. TCRdb derives one entry per CDR3 protein from the 5' RACE reads, leaving out DNA. Here the sample table reports around 90,000 distinct CDR3 sequences. The sequenced sample was naive CXCR3- CD8+ T cells from blood. Subset defined: CD45RO-CCR7+CD27+CD95- naive CD8+ T cells lacking CXCR3 (TNR3-). The sequence was obtained from a human donor in good health. Some clones in this sample may be carry-over from other donors' samples.

CDR3 region: CASSYGSEGTQYF. The chain carries TRBV6-5 and TRBJ2-5; TCRdb proposes TRBD2, but this gene call is untestable without DNA. Germline assignment: CDR1 MNHEY and CDR2 SVGAGI. This CDR3 contains 13 residues.